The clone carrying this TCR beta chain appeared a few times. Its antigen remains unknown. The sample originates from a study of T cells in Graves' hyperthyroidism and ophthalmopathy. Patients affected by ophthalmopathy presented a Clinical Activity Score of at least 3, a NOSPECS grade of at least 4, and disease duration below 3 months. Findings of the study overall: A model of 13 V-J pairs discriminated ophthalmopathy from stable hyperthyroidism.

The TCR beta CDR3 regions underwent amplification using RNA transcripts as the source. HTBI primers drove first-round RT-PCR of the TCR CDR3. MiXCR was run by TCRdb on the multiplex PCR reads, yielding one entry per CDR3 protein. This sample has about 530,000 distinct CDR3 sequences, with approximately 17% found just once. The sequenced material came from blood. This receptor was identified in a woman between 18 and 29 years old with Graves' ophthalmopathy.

In nucleotides, the CDR3 is TGTGCCATCAGTGTTTCTAGCGGGTACGAGCAGTACTTC. This gives the protein CAISVSSGYEQYF. V and J are TRBV10-3 and TRBJ2-7; 8 positions agree with TRBD2. Germline CDR1 and CDR2: ENHRY and SYGVKD. The junction had 3 bases not matched to a gene; V was cut back by 4 bases and J by 4 bases. This CDR3 contains 13 residues.